The 24 T cell receptor beta chains in this list originate from one sample, sequenced in a study of cytomegalovirus exposure and HLA in healthy donors (dated by TCRdb to 2016 to 2017). Library construction relied on the immunoSEQ multiplex PCR assay. TCRdb stores this immuneACCESS table with in-frame sequences only. Part of the clones is absent; in the studies checked, under half of the shortfall reflects unresolved V genes, and no reason is known for the rest. This sample has 140,000 to 150,000 clones in its table, and about nine tenths of those were observed once. In total, the top ten clones hold 0.69% of the sample. The source material was PBMCs. The receptors were sampled from a man aged 18 to 30 in good health and CMV-seronegative.

The chain recombines TRBV7-6 with TRBJ1-1; 11 bases agree with TRBD1. This CDR3 region has 17 residues. Germline V gene sequence: CDR1 SGHVS, CDR2 FNYEAQ. V was clipped by 5 bases and J by 0 bases; unmatched bases: 8. CDR3 nucleotide sequence: TGTGCCAGCAGCCAATCAGGGACAGGGGGGTTGAACACTGAAGCTTTCTTT. As protein: CASSQSGTGGLNTEAFF.

The chain links TRBV10-3 to TRBJ1-6, with 7 bases aligning to TRBD1. Germline loops: CDR1 ENHRY, CDR2 SYGVKD. V was pared by 7 bases and J by 4 bases, with 10 bases of the junction left unmatched. The CDR3 length is 16 residues. The CDR3 region is CAIKGTASPYNSPLHF. For the CDR3, the DNA is TGTGCCATCAAAGGGACAGCCTCACCTTATAATTCACCCCTCCACTTT.

The rearrangement links TRBV19 to TRBJ2-2; a possible D gene is TRBD2 (5 bases). The CDR3 is made up of 14 amino acids. Trimming stripped 3 bases from V and 8 bases from J, with 13 bases between. Per germline, CDR1 LNHDA and CDR2 SQIVND (reference sequence). The CDR3 region has the DNA TGTGCCAGTAGTATCCTAGCTGGAGTGGGGGAGCTGTTTTTT. Translated: CASSILAGVGELFF. The full variable domain, its missing parts supplied by reference TRBV19 and TRBJ2-2, is DGGITQSPKYLFRKEGQNVTLSCEQNLNHDAMYWYRQDPGQGLRLIYYSQIVNDFQKGDIAEGYSVSREKKESFPLTVTSAQKNPTAFYLCASSILAGVGELFFGEGSRLTVL.

This chain connects TRBV5-1 to TRBJ2-2; D perhaps matches TRBD1 (6 bases). CDR1 is SGHRS, CDR2 YFSETQ, per germline. Trimming pared 0 bases from V and 4 bases from J, leaving 16 bases between. CDR3 length: 17 amino acids. The CDR3 nucleotides are TGCGCCAGCAGCTTGGTGCCCGACAGGTCCGGCACCGGGGAGCTGTTTTTT. It codes for CASSLVPDRSGTGELFF.

The gene calls are TRBV30 and TRBJ1-4, with D possibly being TRBD1 (6 bases). V lost 3 bases to trimming and J lost 8 bases, with 16 bases between them. The CDR3 is made up of 14 amino acids. In germline, CDR1 is GTSNPN, CDR2 SVGIG (reference sequence). This CDR3 reads CAWRGHGVHEKLFF. CDR3 DNA: TGTGCCTGGAGGGGACATGGGGTACACGAAAAACTGTTTTTT.

J is TRBJ2-3 and V is TRBV7-3; the D gene is possibly TRBD1 (5 bases). V gave up 5 bases and J gave up 4 bases, with 10 bases separating them. The CDR3 length is 13 residues. Germline values: CDR1 SGHTA, CDR2 FQGTGA. The CDR3 reads CASSPYRPDTQYF. The CDR3 DNA reads TGTGCCAGCAGCCCCTACAGGCCAGATACGCAGTATTTT.

The J gene is TRBJ1-1, the V gene TRBV4-1; a possible D gene is TRBD1 (5 bases). In germline, CDR1 is MGHRA, CDR2 YSYEKL. The CDR3 loop spans 14 amino acids. Trimming pared 1 base from V and 6 bases from J, leaving 12 bases between. Written as DNA, the CDR3 is TGCGCCAGCAGCCAAGGGTCAGGGCAGGCTGAAGCTTTCTTT. Translation gives CASSQGSGQAEAFF.

The table lists this clone with a count of one. The chain links TRBV9 to TRBJ1-2, with 9 bases aligning to TRBD1. The V segment lost 4 bases and the J segment 4 bases; nucleotides outside the gene matches: 5. This CDR3 contains 14 residues. Germline CDR1 reads SGDLS; CDR2 reads YYNGEE. CDR3 sequence reads: CASSRMTGGYGYTF. The DNA for the CDR3 is TGTGCCAGCAGCAGAATGACAGGGGGCTATGGCTACACCTTC.

The gene calls are TRBV5-1 and TRBJ2-1, with 15 bases matching TRBD2. V was clipped by 4 bases and J by 10 bases; unmatched bases: 6. CDR1 is SGHRS, CDR2 YFSETQ, per germline. The CDR3 is 15 residues long. The CDR3 here is CASSVLGTSGGEQFF. The CDR3 bases are TGCGCCAGCAGCGTACTAGGGACTAGCGGGGGGGAGCAGTTCTTC. Full variable domain (missing parts from reference TRBV5-1 and TRBJ2-1): KAGVTQTPRYLIKTRGQQVTLSCSPISGHRSVSWYQQTPGQGLQFLFEYFSETQRNKGNFPGRFSGRQFSNSRSEMNVSTLELGDSALYLCASSVLGTSGGEQFFGPGTRLTVL.

This chain links TRBV27 with TRBJ2-2, with 7 bases lining up with TRBD1. The V gene end was trimmed by 6 bases and the J gene end by 4 bases; junction bases not matched to a gene: 8. CDR1 is MNHEY, CDR2 SMNVEV, per germline (reference sequence). The CDR3 has 15 residues. CDR3 nucleotide sequence: TGTGCCAGCAGCCACAGGGGCGCCGGCACCGGGGAGCTGTTTTTT. Residues: CASSHRGAGTGELFF.

The chain recombines TRBV7-2 with TRBJ1-4; D is perhaps TRBD1 (5 bases). V was trimmed by 5 bases and J by 2 bases, leaving 15 bases between them. The CDR3 extends over 16 amino acids. Germline V gives CDR1 SGHTA, CDR2 FQGNSA. CDR3 sequence: CASSPNSGLTNEKLFF. The CDR3 DNA sequence: TGTGCCAGCAGCCCCAATTCGGGACTGACTAATGAAAAACTGTTTTTT.

The chain links TRBV2 to TRBJ1-1; 8 bases line up with TRBD1. The length of the CDR3 is 15 residues. V trimming: 6 bases; J trimming: 6 bases; junction bases outside the gene matches: 12. Germline V gene sequence: CDR1 SNHLY, CDR2 FYNNEI. The CDR3 loop reads CASSFSGTGSSEAFF. The CDR3 region has the DNA TGTGCCAGCAGCTTTTCCGGGACAGGTTCCTCTGAAGCTTTCTTT.

J is TRBJ1-2 and V is TRBV18, with TRBD1 identical over 8 bases. Germline trimming cut 3 bases from V and 4 bases from J; bases unmatched to any gene: 7. This CDR3 contains 15 residues. Germline V gene sequence: CDR1 KGHSH, CDR2 LQKENI. CDR3 residues: CASSPGQETVYGYTF. In nucleotides, the CDR3 is TGTGCCAGCTCACCGGGACAGGAGACAGTCTATGGCTACACCTTC.

The chain carries TRBV2 and TRBJ1-4, with 11 bases fitting TRBD1. The V gene end was trimmed by 8 bases and the J gene end by 8 bases; junction bases not matched to a gene: 7. Germline CDR1 is SNHLY and CDR2 is FYNNEI. The CDR3 contains 14 residues. CDR3 protein: CASGQGARWEKLFF. CDR3 sequence (DNA): TGTGCCAGCGGACAGGGGGCGCGGTGGGAAAAACTGTTTTTT.

The V and J genes are TRBV5-1 and TRBJ2-1; no clear D. The germline V and J ends were trimmed by 1 base and 3 bases, with 8 bases remaining between them. In germline, CDR1 is SGHRS, CDR2 YFSETQ. This CDR3 region has 14 residues. CDR3 residues: CASSLFGHYNEQFF. The CDR3 DNA reads as TGCGCCAGCAGCTTGTTTGGGCACTACAATGAGCAGTTCTTC.

This sequence joins TRBV7-2 and TRBJ2-2; no reliable D call. V lost 3 bases to trimming and J lost 7 bases, with 3 bases between them. This CDR3 has 11 residues. Germline lookup yields CDR1 SGHTA and CDR2 FQGNSA. In DNA, the CDR3 is TGTGCCAGCAGCTTCGGCGGGGAGCTGTTTTTT. Translating it yields CASSFGGELFF.

This clone was seen just once. The chain links TRBV9 to TRBJ1-4; TRBD1 might be the D (5 bases). The germline V and J ends were trimmed by 3 bases and 7 bases, with 16 bases remaining between them. CDR1 and CDR2 from the germline V gene are SGDLS and YYNGEE. The CDR3 sequence is 15 residues long. This chain's CDR3 is CASSGGPGEIEKLFF. In DNA form, the CDR3 reads TGTGCCAGCAGCGGAGGGCCGGGGGAAATTGAAAAACTGTTTTTT.

The chain links TRBV7-8 to TRBJ2-3; 10 nucleotides match TRBD1. The germline V gene has CDR1 SGHVS and CDR2 FQNEAQ. The CDR3 covers 16 residues. V lost 5 bases and J lost 3; bases outside the gene matches: 8. CDR3 DNA: TGTGCCAGCAGCCTCCGGCCGGGACAGGGGACAGATACGCAGTATTTT. Protein sequence: CASSLRPGQGTDTQYF.

This chain links TRBV4-3 with TRBJ1-1; D might be TRBD1 (6 bases). Trimming pared 3 bases from V and 3 bases from J, leaving 14 bases between. This CDR3 is 15 amino acids long. Germline V CDR1 and CDR2: LGHNA, YSLEER. This CDR3 reads CASSQGPGQHTEAFF. The DNA for the CDR3 is TGCGCCAGCAGCCAGGGCCCCGGACAGCACACTGAAGCTTTCTTT.

This chain uses TRBV9 with TRBJ1-3; TRBD1 is a possible D gene (6 bases). The V end was cut by 3 bases, the J end by 0 bases, with 13 bases between. The CDR3 spans 16 residues. Germline V gene data show CDR1 as SGDLS and CDR2 as YYNGEE. In DNA form, the CDR3 reads TGTGCCAGCAGCGCCAAACAGGGCCGCTCTGGAAACACCATATATTTT. This translates into CASSAKQGRSGNTIYF.

The chain employs TRBV5-6 and TRBJ1-3; maybe TRBD1 (5 bases). From germline, CDR1 is SGHDT and CDR2 YYEEEE. Trimming left V 1 base short and J 0 bases short, with 14 bases between. The CDR3 sequence is 17 residues long. The CDR3 sequence is CASSLLLDTYSGNTIYF. DNA of the CDR3: TGTGCCAGCAGCTTGTTGCTGGACACTTACTCTGGAAACACCATATATTTT.

The V gene is TRBV9, the J gene TRBJ2-7; tentative D call: TRBD1 (5 bases). From germline, CDR1 is SGDLS and CDR2 YYNGEE. V shed 0 bases and J shed 5 bases, with 12 bases lying between them. CDR3 length equals 14 residues. The CDR3 DNA sequence: TGTGCCAGCAGCGTAGCTCCAGGGCTGCACGAGCAGTACTTC. Its protein is CASSVAPGLHEQYF.

The gene calls are TRBV19 and TRBJ1-5; TRBD1 might be the D (6 bases). From germline, CDR1 is LNHDA and CDR2 SQIVND (reference sequence). V shed 5 bases and J shed 7 bases, with 24 bases lying between them. The CDR3 loop spans 17 amino acids. CDR3 coding DNA: TGTGCCAGTAGTCAGGTGCCTCAGGGGCTTCGGAAACAGCCCCAGCATTTT. Translating gives CASSQVPQGLRKQPQHF.

The rearrangement joins TRBV9 to TRBJ1-5; D call uncertain. Looked up from germline, CDR1 is SGDLS and CDR2 is YYNGEE. The ends were cut back, 0 bases at V and 3 bases at J, with 10 bases in the middle. The CDR3 loop spans 15 amino acids. The CDR3 DNA is TGTGCCAGCAGCGTAGGGGCCGGACTCAATCAGCCCCAGCATTTT. It specifies CASSVGAGLNQPQHF.